Below, 27 T cell receptor beta chains from the same sample are listed, as sequenced in a study of blood T cells in healthy people across ages. Primed by a sample-barcoded 5' primer and a J-beta primer mix, a second PCR proceeded for 7 to 11 cycles. TCRdb reanalysed the 5' RACE reads using MiXCR and keeps one entry per CDR3 protein. Here the sample spans approximately 2,000,000 distinct CDR3 sequences, approximately 40% being singletons. The sequenced sample consisted of blood. All receptors derive from a human donor in good health.

This clonotype has more than one count but fewer than ten. The chain employs TRBV3-1 and TRBJ2-1; D is unresolved. Deletions cut 0 bases from V and 0 bases from J, with 9 bases between. This CDR3 comprises 16 residues. Germline CDR1 reads LGHDT; CDR2 reads YNNKEL (reference sequence). The CDR3 reads CASSQESRSSYNEQFF. In nucleotides, the CDR3 is TGTGCCAGCAGCCAAGAATCCCGGAGCTCCTACAATGAGCAGTTCTTC.

The genes are TRBV6-5 and TRBJ1-1; the D gene is possibly TRBD1 (5 bases). Trimming took 5 bases from V and 2 from J, leaving 15 bases between them. Germline values: CDR1 MNHEY, CDR2 SVGAGI. The CDR3 spans 15 residues. This CDR3 is CASSKYYTGNTEAFF. The CDR3 DNA reads as TGTGCCAGCAGTAAATATTATACAGGAAACACTGAAGCTTTCTTT.

A note on this clonotype: Being one base from a much bigger clone, this may be a read error. The final CDR3 position lacks the conserved phenylalanine or tryptophan, pointing to a likely read error. J is TRBJ2-2 and V is TRBV29-1; the D is unclear. The CDR3 has 11 residues. Germline V gives CDR1 SQVTM, CDR2 ANQGSEA. V lost 2 bases to trimming and J lost 2 bases, with 0 bases between them. This chain's CDR3 is CSVENTGELFV. CDR3 nucleotide sequence: TGCAGCGTTGAAAACACCGGGGAGCTGTTTGTT.

The chain links TRBV20-1 to TRBJ2-3, with 7 bases fitting TRBD2. Germline V CDR1 and CDR2: DFQATT, SNEGSKA (reference sequence). This CDR3 is 15 amino acids long. Trimming removed 5 bases from V and 4 bases from J; junction bases left unmatched: 12. This CDR3 reads CSASTGLEKADTQYF. The CDR3 DNA follows: TGCAGTGCTTCAACTGGACTAGAGAAAGCAGATACGCAGTATTTT.

This clonotype was picked up a small number of times. V gene TRBV27 combines with J gene TRBJ2-6; 7 nucleotides agree with TRBD1. The V gene's germline CDR1 is MNHEY and CDR2 SMNVEV (reference sequence). The CDR3 extends over 17 amino acids. After removal of 7 bases from V and 0 bases from J, the junction contained 9 bases not matched to a gene. DNA of the CDR3: TGTGCCAGCATTCCGGACAGGACCACCTCTGGGGCCAACGTCCTGACTTTC. Translated: CASIPDRTTSGANVLTF.

This clonotype was counted many times. V is TRBV6-2 or TRBV6-3 and J is TRBJ1-1, with D tentatively TRBD1 (5 bases). Trimming took 5 bases from V and 2 from J, leaving 9 bases between them. The CDR3 length is 13 residues. Looked up from germline, CDR1 is MNHEY and CDR2 is SVGEGT. CDR3 DNA: TGTGCCAGCAGTGCGACAGAAAACACTGAAGCTTTCTTT. Protein product: CASSATENTEAFF.

The genes are TRBV5-1 and TRBJ1-4, with D uncertain. Trimming cost V 1 base and J 8 bases, with 18 bases left between them. The CDR3 spans 16 residues. Germline loops: CDR1 SGHRS, CDR2 YFSETQ. The CDR3 DNA reads TGCGCCAGCAGCTTGAGAACGGATACGGTAGTAGAAAAACTGTTTTTT. It is translated as CASSLRTDTVVEKLFF.

There are a few counts of this clonotype. The gene calls are TRBV28 and TRBJ1-5, with D possibly being TRBD1 (5 bases). V was cut by 5 bases and J by 5 bases, with 19 bases left in between. The CDR3 runs 16 residues. Germline V gene data show CDR1 as MDHEN and CDR2 as SYDVKM. The DNA for the CDR3 is TGTGCCAGCAGTCCCCGGGGGTGGGATCGTGATCAGCCCCAGCATTTT. Translation gives CASSPRGWDRDQPQHF.

CDR3 sequence: CASSLSTGFNEQFF. CDR3 DNA sequence: TGTGCCAGCAGTTTAAGTACAGGGTTCAATGAGCAGTTCTTC. The rearrangement links TRBV12-3 or TRBV12-4 to TRBJ2-1, with D tentatively TRBD1 (6 bases). V gave up 2 bases and J gave up 6 bases, with 11 bases separating them. This CDR3 contains 14 residues.

This chain connects TRBV9 to TRBJ1-5; D is unresolved. Trimming took off 0 bases at V and 3 bases at J, with 10 bases between the two ends. CDR1 and CDR2 (germline): SGDLS, YYNGEE. This CDR3 region has 15 residues. CDR3 residues: CASSVGAGDNQPQHF. The CDR3, as DNA: TGTGCCAGCAGCGTAGGGGCAGGTGACAATCAGCCCCAGCATTTT.

V and J are TRBV7-6 and TRBJ1-6, with a weak D call TRBD1 (5 bases). Germline V gene lookup returns CDR1 SGHVS and CDR2 FNYEAQ. V lost 2 bases, J lost 8 bases, and 19 bases lay in between. CDR3 size: 17 residues. CDR3 DNA sequence: TGTGCCAGCAGCTTATTCTCAGGGCCCCGGGGGGATTCACCCCTCCACTTT. Protein: CASSLFSGPRGDSPLHF. Supplemented by reference TRBV7-6 and TRBJ1-6, the full variable domain reads GAGVSQSPRYKVTKRGQDVALRCDPISGHVSLYWYRQALGQGPEFLTYFNYEAQQDKSGLPNDRFSAERPEGSISTLTIQRTEQRDSAMYRCASSLFSGPRGDSPLHFGNGTRLTVT.

This clonotype came up a few times. V gene TRBV4-2 combines with J gene TRBJ2-1; 10 nucleotides line up with TRBD1. V gave up 4 bases and J gave up 4 bases; unmatched junction bases: 13. The CDR3 extends over 18 amino acids. Germline V gene lookup returns CDR1 LGHNA and CDR2 YNFKEQ. CDR3 sequence reads: CASSPGGQGRGLYNEQFF. For the CDR3, the DNA is TGTGCCAGCAGCCCAGGGGGACAGGGGAGGGGATTGTACAATGAGCAGTTCTTC.

This clonotype was observed once. The chain uses TRBV6-6 and TRBJ2-3; D is perhaps TRBD2 (5 bases). The CDR3 extends over 14 amino acids. Per germline, CDR1 MNHNY and CDR2 SVGAGI (reference sequence). The ends were cut back, 6 bases at V and 2 bases at J, with 12 bases in the middle. The CDR3 loop is CASSSMRATDTQYF. CDR3 in DNA: TGTGCCAGCAGCTCCATGAGGGCCACAGATACGCAGTATTTT.

This chain uses TRBV7-2 with TRBJ2-1, with a weak D call TRBD2 (5 bases). Germline loops: CDR1 SGHTA, CDR2 FQGNSA. CDR3 length: 15 residues. V was trimmed by 5 bases and J by 8 bases, leaving 19 bases between them. CDR3 sequence reads: CASSPAGSISYEQFF. The CDR3 DNA reads TGTGCCAGCAGCCCCGCGGGCAGCATTTCGTATGAGCAGTTCTTC.

The V and J genes are TRBV7-3 and TRBJ2-2; possibly TRBD1 for D (6 bases). Germline CDR1 and CDR2: SGHTA and FQGTGA. The CDR3 has 16 amino acids. V was trimmed by 2 bases and J by 4 bases, leaving 14 bases between them. The CDR3: CASSLGIGQSTGELFF. In DNA, the CDR3 is TGTGCCAGCAGCTTAGGAATAGGACAGAGCACCGGGGAGCTGTTTTTT.

The chain employs TRBV20-1 and TRBJ2-7; D remains ambiguous. Looked up from germline, CDR1 is DFQATT and CDR2 is SNEGSKA (reference sequence). The CDR3 consists of 13 residues. With 1 base removed from V and 1 base from J, the gap between germline ends came to 8 bases. This chain's CDR3 is CSARGEWSYEQYF. In DNA form, the CDR3 reads TGCAGTGCTAGAGGTGAATGGTCCTACGAGCAGTACTTC.

The chain links TRBV28 to TRBJ2-1, with 7 bases aligning to TRBD1. The ends lost 7 bases at V and 5 bases at J; junction bases unmatched: 5. The CDR3 spans 13 residues. Germline values: CDR1 MDHEN, CDR2 SYDVKM. The CDR3 DNA reads as TGTGCCAGCATCAAGAGGGGGCACAATGAGCAGTTCTTC. The encoded protein is CASIKRGHNEQFF. Full variable domain (remainder filled in from reference TRBV28 and TRBJ2-1): DVKVTQSSRYLVKRTGEKVFLECVQDMDHENMFWYRQDPGLGLRLIYFSYDVKMKEKGDIPEGYSVSREKKERFSLILESASTNQTSMYLCASIKRGHNEQFFGPGTRLTVL.

Written as DNA, the CDR3 is TGTGCCAGCAGTTTAGATTCAGGGACCCACTACGAGCAGTACTTC. Protein sequence: CASSLDSGTHYEQYF. V usage is TRBV28 and J usage is TRBJ2-7; D might be TRBD1 or TRBD2, each matching 5 bases. CDR1 is MDHEN, CDR2 SYDVKM, per germline. The CDR3 has 15 residues. V lost 2 bases to trimming and J lost 3 bases, with 14 bases between them.

The chain couples TRBV4-2 to TRBJ1-1; no clear D. The CDR3 contains 15 residues. V was clipped by 3 bases and J by 5 bases, with 16 bases between them. Germline assignment: CDR1 LGHNA and CDR2 YNFKEQ. This CDR3 is CASSQGIEGLTEAFF. CDR3 bases: TGTGCCAGCAGCCAGGGGATAGAAGGGCTTACTGAAGCTTTCTTT.

This chain links TRBV12-3 or TRBV12-4 with TRBJ2-2; D gene ambiguous. The V end was cut by 6 bases, the J end by 6 bases, with 5 bases between. This CDR3 is 11 amino acids long. DNA for the CDR3: TGTGCCAGCAGATACTCCGGGGAGCTGTTTTTT. It is translated as CASRYSGELFF.

Worth noting for this clonotype: An end of the junction does not agree with germline; a read error may underlie this. The chain uses TRBV6-1 and TRBJ2-5, with 8 bases that match TRBD2. CDR1 and CDR2 from the germline V gene are MNHNS and SASEGT. CDR3 length: 15 amino acids. In nucleotides, the CDR3 is TGTGCCGGCAGTCTACTAGCGGATCCCTGGGAGACCCAGTACTTC. Its protein product is CAGSLLADPWETQYF.

The chain employs TRBV5-1 and TRBJ2-1; TRBD1 agrees at 7 bases. V was clipped by 4 bases and J by 2 bases; unmatched bases: 9. Germline loops: CDR1 SGHRS, CDR2 YFSETQ. This CDR3 region has 16 residues. The CDR3 here is CASSNTGTEAYNEQFF. As DNA, the CDR3 is TGCGCCAGCAGCAACACCGGGACAGAAGCCTACAATGAGCAGTTCTTC.

This clonotype was detected only once. An end of the junction does not agree with germline; a read error may underlie this. The CDR3 DNA sequence: TGCGTCAGCAGCTCGGACAGTGGAAACACCATATATTTT. Amino acid sequence: CVSSSDSGNTIYF. The chain uses TRBV5-1 and TRBJ1-3, with D possibly being TRBD1 (6 bases). The V gene's germline CDR1 is SGHRS and CDR2 YFSETQ. The CDR3 is 13 amino acids.

The sample holds many counts of this clonotype. The rearrangement links TRBV29-1 to TRBJ1-2; TRBD1 aligns across 8 bases. Unmatched junction bases numbered 4, after V lost 3 bases and J lost 4 bases. Germline lookup yields CDR1 SQVTM and CDR2 ANQGSEA. The CDR3 loop spans 13 amino acids. CDR3 sequence (DNA): TGCAGCGTTGAGTCGGGACAGGCCTATGGCTACACCTTC. Its translation is CSVESGQAYGYTF.

Regarding this clonotype: One end of the junction fails to match germline, which may point to a read error. The CDR3 is CASSLDRVDTEAFF. The DNA of the CDR3 is TGCGCCAGCAGCCTCGACAGGGTTGACACTGAAGCTTTCTTT. V and J are TRBV7-2 and TRBJ1-1; TRBD1 aligns across 7 bases. The CDR3 loop spans 14 amino acids. CDR1 is SGHTA and CDR2 is FQGNSA in the germline V gene. The full variable domain, rest sourced from reference TRBV7-2 and TRBJ1-1, is GAGVSQSPSNKVTEKGKDVELRCDPISGHTALYWYRQSLGQGLEFLIYFQGNSAPDKSGLPSDRFSAERTGGSVSTLTIQRTQQEDSAVYLCASSLDRVDTEAFFGQGTRLTVV.

This chain links TRBV5-1 with TRBJ2-3; no clear D. The CDR3 is made up of 14 amino acids. Trimming shortened V by 3 bases and J by 6 bases, and 14 bases separated the two germline ends. The germline V gene has CDR1 SGHRS and CDR2 YFSETQ. Here the CDR3 DNA reads TGCGCCAGCAGCTATGGACCCGCATCCGATACGCAGTATTTT. Its protein is CASSYGPASDTQYF.

This rearrangement joins TRBV5-1 to TRBJ2-5, with D uncertain. The J call may be faulty, since TRBJ2-7 better matches the DNA end. The CDR3 is 17 residues long. Per germline, CDR1 SGHRS and CDR2 YFSETQ. The CDR3 coding sequence is TGCGCCAGCAGCTTGGGGGCAGTATTAAGAGGATCTTACGAGCAGTACTTC. It translates to CASSLGAVLRGSYEQYF.